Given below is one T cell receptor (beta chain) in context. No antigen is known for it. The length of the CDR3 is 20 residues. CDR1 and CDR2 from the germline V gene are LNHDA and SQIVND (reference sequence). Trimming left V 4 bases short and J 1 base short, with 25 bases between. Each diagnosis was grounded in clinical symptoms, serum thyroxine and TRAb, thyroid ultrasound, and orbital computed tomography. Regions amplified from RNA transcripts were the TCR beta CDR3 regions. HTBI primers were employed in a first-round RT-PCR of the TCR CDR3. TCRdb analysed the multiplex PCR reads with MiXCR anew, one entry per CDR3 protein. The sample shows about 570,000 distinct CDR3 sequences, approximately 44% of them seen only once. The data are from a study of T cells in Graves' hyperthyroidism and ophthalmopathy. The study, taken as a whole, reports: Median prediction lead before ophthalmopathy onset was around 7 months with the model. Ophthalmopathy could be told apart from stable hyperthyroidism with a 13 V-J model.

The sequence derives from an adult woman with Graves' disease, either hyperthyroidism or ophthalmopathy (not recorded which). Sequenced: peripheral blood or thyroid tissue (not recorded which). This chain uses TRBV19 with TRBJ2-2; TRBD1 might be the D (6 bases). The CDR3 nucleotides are TGTGCCAGTAGTACCAGGGGACCGGGGTTCTCGGTGGAGAACACCGGGGAGCTGTTTTTT. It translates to CASSTRGPGFSVENTGELFF.